The clone carrying this T cell receptor beta chain was recorded many times. The CDR3 contains 12 residues. V was pared by 3 bases and J by 2 bases, with 4 bases between. CDR1 is SGDLS, CDR2 YYNGEE, per germline. This sample was taken from a study of prognosis after radiotherapy for stage I lung cancer. Researchers used two-round multiplex PCR to amplify TCR beta CDR3 starting from genomic DNA. Primers specific to each TRBV and TRBJ gene drove first-round PCR. MiXCR was run by TCRdb on the multiplex PCR reads, yielding one entry per CDR3 protein. The sample includes 20,000 or so distinct CDR3 sequences, 43% of them seen just once.

The sample consisted of PBMCs, taken before or after stereotactic body radiation therapy (not recorded which). The chain carries TRBV9 and TRBJ2-3; D uncertain. This TCR was sampled from a donor over 45 with non-small cell lung cancer. For the CDR3, the DNA is TGTGCCAGCAGCGACGACACAGATACGCAGTATTTT. Residues: CASSDDTDTQYF.